Presented here are 8 T cell receptor beta chains from one specimen sequenced in a study of blood T cell repertoires in COVID-19. The repertoire was sequenced with immunoSEQ multiplex PCR; TCRdb's copy has only in-frame clones and lacks some. The data contain approximately 150,000 clones, about 80% of them singletons. The material sequenced was peripheral blood. The receptors originated from a man aged 70 or older with acute or convalescent COVID-19.

The chain combines TRBV5-1 with TRBJ1-1; D not resolved. This CDR3 is built from 14 residues. In germline, CDR1 is SGHRS, CDR2 YFSETQ. Trimming cost V 0 bases and J 0 bases, with 6 bases left between them. CDR3 in amino acids: CASSLESVNTEAFF. DNA for the CDR3: TGCGCCAGCAGCTTGGAATCAGTGAACACTGAAGCTTTCTTT.

A single count supports this clone. This chain connects TRBV7-3 to TRBJ2-3, with a weak D call TRBD2 (6 bases). Germline V gene sequence: CDR1 SGHTA, CDR2 FQGTGA. Trimming cost V 5 bases and J 4 bases, with 13 bases left between them. This CDR3 region has 14 residues. The CDR3 DNA reads TGTGCCAGCAGCCTTTACCCTAGCGCAGATACGCAGTATTTT. Protein: CASSLYPSADTQYF.

The chain carries TRBV19 and TRBJ1-6; 11 nucleotides agree with TRBD1. Losses at the gene ends were 7 bases for V and 10 bases for J; bases not matched to a gene: 6. The germline V gene encodes CDR1 LNHDA and CDR2 SQIVND (reference sequence). This CDR3 has 14 amino acids. The DNA of the CDR3 is TGTGCCAGTAAATCGGGACAGGGGGTATCACCCCTCCACTTT. Translated: CASKSGQGVSPLHF.

This rearrangement joins TRBV19 to TRBJ1-5; TRBD1 is a possible D gene (5 bases). Looked up from germline, CDR1 is LNHDA and CDR2 is SQIVND (reference sequence). The V end lost 4 bases, the J end lost 5 bases, and 12 bases lay between the germline ends. CDR3 length: 14 residues. Here the CDR3 DNA reads TGTGCCAGTAGTAGATCACAGGAATATCAGCCCCAGCATTTT. Translated: CASSRSQEYQPQHF.

This chain joins TRBV29-1 and TRBJ2-5; 7 bases map to TRBD1. Germline V gene sequence: CDR1 SQVTM, CDR2 ANQGSEA. The length of the CDR3 is 12 residues. V gave up 5 bases and J gave up 5 bases; unmatched junction bases: 5. The CDR3 nucleotides are TGCAGCGTTACAGACAGGGCGGAGACCCAGTACTTC. This gives the protein CSVTDRAETQYF.

This rearrangement joins TRBV5-8 to TRBJ2-2; 7 bases match TRBD1. The CDR3 runs 15 residues. From germline, CDR1 is SGHTS and CDR2 YDEGEE. V gave up 5 bases and J gave up 1 base; unmatched junction bases: 5. Here the CDR3 reads CASRLTGMNTGELFF. The DNA for the CDR3 is TGTGCCAGCAGACTGACAGGGATGAACACCGGGGAGCTGTTTTTT.

The rearrangement joins TRBV6-5 to TRBJ2-1; 11 nucleotides line up with TRBD2. Germline V gene sequence: CDR1 MNHEY, CDR2 SVGAGI. After removal of 4 bases from V and 5 bases from J, the junction contained 7 bases not matched to a gene. The CDR3 covers 16 residues. The CDR3 spells CASSFSTGLADNEQFF. The CDR3 DNA is TGTGCCAGCAGTTTCTCAACGGGACTAGCGGACAATGAGCAGTTCTTC.

The chain recombines TRBV5-4 with TRBJ2-3; 9 bases match TRBD1. The trim removed 8 bases at V and 1 base at J, leaving 5 bases unmatched. This CDR3 region has 14 residues. Germline values: CDR1 SGHNT, CDR2 YYREEE (reference sequence). As DNA, the CDR3 is TGTGCCAGTGCCTGGGACAGGGGCACAGATACGCAGTATTTT. It encodes CASAWDRGTDTQYF.